The source of this TCR beta chain is a study of long-term antiretroviral therapy in people with HIV. The CDR3 is 16 residues long. V shed 5 bases, J shed 4 bases, and the junction held 12 bases outside the gene matches. The germline gives CDR1 SEHNR, CDR2 FQNEAQ (reference sequence). This clone was recorded only once. Every one of the participants with HIV received treatment in the United States. With survey level as its setting, the immunoSEQ assay was v3.0. Using immunoSEQ multiplex PCR, the repertoire was profiled, and TCRdb retains in-frame clones only, with some absent. Here the sample spans about 39,000 clones, more than 70% being singletons.

Sequenced here: unsorted PBMCs, sampled 3.1 years after starting antiretroviral therapy. The chain couples TRBV7-9 to TRBJ2-3; 7 nucleotides agree with TRBD1. This TCR derives from a woman between 50 and 59 years old with HIV. The CDR3 DNA sequence: TGTGCCAGCAGCGTATCGACAGGGTCGAGGGCAGATACGCAGTATTTT. Amino acids: CASSVSTGSRADTQYF.